These 13 T cell receptor beta chains share one sample of origin, sequenced in a study of T cell changes during pregnancy in multiple sclerosis. Using immunoSEQ multiplex PCR, the repertoire was profiled, and TCRdb retains in-frame clones only, with some absent. Counted here are around 70,000 clones, roughly 90% occurring once; the ten biggest clones make up approximately 1.8%. The material sequenced was peripheral blood, taken in the first trimester of pregnancy. All receptors come from a female donor in good health, enrolled as a control in a pregnancy study.

This clone was seen a single time. This chain links TRBV28 with TRBJ1-1; 9 bases match TRBD1. The V gene's germline CDR1 is MDHEN and CDR2 SYDVKM. J gave up 4 bases and V 1 base, and 7 bases lay outside the gene matches. The CDR3 length is 16 residues. CDR3 nucleotide sequence: TGTGCCAGCAGTTTATTGTTCGGGACAGGGAGCACTGAAGCTTTCTTT. Translating it yields CASSLLFGTGSTEAFF.

This chain links TRBV6-1 with TRBJ2-3; weak D call: TRBD2 (6 bases). CDR1 and CDR2 from the germline V gene are MNHNS and SASEGT. The CDR3 length is 17 residues. Trimming left V 2 bases short and J 1 base short, with 16 bases between. Written as DNA, the CDR3 is TGTGCCAGCAGTGAACCCTTCACGGGAGAACGCACAGATACGCAGTATTTT. Protein: CASSEPFTGERTDTQYF.

CDR3 in amino acids: CASKGAAQNTGELFF. In DNA form, the CDR3 reads TGTGCCTCCAAGGGGGCAGCCCAGAACACCGGGGAGCTGTTTTTT. The chain links TRBV30 to TRBJ2-2, with 7 bases identical to TRBD1. Germline V gene lookup returns CDR1 GTSNPN and CDR2 SVGIG (reference sequence). The CDR3 spans 15 residues. V lost 7 bases, J lost 1 base, and 9 bases stayed unmatched.

The rearrangement uses TRBV28 and TRBJ2-7; 7 bases line up with TRBD2. The CDR3 is 14 amino acids. In germline, CDR1 is MDHEN, CDR2 SYDVKM. The ends lost 6 bases at V and 2 bases at J; junction bases unmatched: 7. CDR3: CASRPSGNTYEQYF. CDR3 in DNA: TGTGCCAGCAGGCCTAGCGGTAACACCTACGAGCAGTACTTC.

This CDR3 reads CASSQASGDEQYF. CDR3 bases: TGCGCCAGCAGCCAAGCATCAGGGGACGAGCAGTACTTC. The chain has TRBV4-1 and TRBJ2-7; D might be TRBD1 (6 bases). CDR1 is MGHRA, CDR2 YSYEKL, per germline. This CDR3 has 13 amino acids. The ends were cut back, 1 base at V and 5 bases at J, with 9 bases in the middle.

The V and J genes are TRBV5-5 and TRBJ1-4; no firm D call. The ends were cut back, 4 bases at V and 5 bases at J, with 9 bases in the middle. The CDR3 is made up of 13 amino acids. Germline V gives CDR1 SGHKS, CDR2 YYEKEE (reference sequence). The CDR3 loop reads CASSLGPNEKLFF. CDR3 DNA: TGTGCCAGCAGCCTTGGGCCAAATGAAAAACTGTTTTTT. Supplemented by reference TRBV5-5 and TRBJ1-4, the full variable domain reads DAGVTQSPTHLIKTRGQQVTLRCSPISGHKSVSWYQQVLGQGPQFIFQYYEKEERGRGNFPDRFSARQFPNYSSELNVNALLLGDSALYLCASSLGPNEKLFFGSGTQLSVL.

The V call is TRBV10-2, the J call TRBJ2-1, with 8 bases lining up with TRBD2. V lost 0 bases, J lost 4 bases, and 8 bases stayed unmatched. The V gene's germline CDR1 is WSHSY and CDR2 SAAADI. The CDR3 loop spans 17 amino acids. The CDR3: CASSESKRTSRYNEQFF. In DNA, the CDR3 is TGCGCCAGCAGTGAGTCGAAGAGGACTAGCAGATACAATGAGCAGTTCTTC.

V and J are TRBV10-3 and TRBJ2-7; no clear D gene. This CDR3 has 13 residues. The V gene's germline CDR1 is ENHRY and CDR2 SYGVKD. The ends were cut back, 4 bases at V and 6 bases at J, with 13 bases in the middle. The CDR3 DNA sequence: TGTGCCATCAGTGCCTTGGGCAGTTCCGAGCAGTACTTC. This sequence encodes CAISALGSSEQYF.

The CDR3 here is CASSLLRDTQYF. CDR3 nucleotides: TGTGCCAGCAGTTTATTGAGGGATACGCAGTATTTT. This rearrangement joins TRBV27 to TRBJ2-3; no clear D. V lost 1 base and J 6 bases, leaving 5 bases between the germline ends. The CDR3 is made up of 12 amino acids. Germline loops: CDR1 MNHEY, CDR2 SMNVEV (reference sequence).

The V and J genes are TRBV5-4 and TRBJ2-1, with 8 bases that match TRBD2. The CDR3 runs 16 residues. The trim removed 5 bases at V and 2 bases at J, leaving 9 bases unmatched. The V gene's germline CDR1 is SGHNT and CDR2 YYREEE (reference sequence). CDR3: CASRPETSAPYNEQFF. As DNA, the CDR3 is TGTGCCAGCAGACCGGAGACTAGCGCACCCTACAATGAGCAGTTCTTC.

The rearrangement joins TRBV18 to TRBJ2-5; a weak D match, TRBD1 (6 bases). V lost 5 bases to trimming and J lost 5 bases, with 12 bases between them. Germline CDR1 reads KGHSH; CDR2 reads LQKENI. The CDR3 spans 13 residues. The CDR3 DNA reads TGTGCCAGCTCAGACACAGGGCGGGAGACCCAGTACTTC. Amino acids: CASSDTGRETQYF.

The chain couples TRBV7-9 to TRBJ1-4; the D gene is possibly TRBD1 (5 bases). Germline CDR1 SEHNR, CDR2 FQNEAQ (reference sequence). Trimming removed 0 bases at V and 4 bases at J, with 12 bases between. This CDR3 contains 16 residues. CDR3 nucleotides: TGTGCCAGCAGCTTAGCCGGGGGAAAGCATAATGAAAAACTGTTTTTT. It specifies CASSLAGGKHNEKLFF.

The J gene is TRBJ2-7, the V gene TRBV9; tentatively, D is TRBD2 (7 bases). The CDR3 spans 13 residues. The V and J ends lost 2 bases and 7 bases respectively, with 13 bases between them. CDR1 SGDLS and CDR2 YYNGEE come from the germline V gene. The DNA for the CDR3 is TGTGCCAGCAGCGTGGGAAGGGGGGGGGAGCAGTACTTC. It yields the protein CASSVGRGGEQYF.